This note documents a single TCR beta chain sequence. What this receptor recognizes is not known. Per-nucleotide qualities are absent, and no much larger clonotype sits a single base away. The data were taken from a study of shared clonotypes between healthy human individuals (dated by TCRdb to 2020 to 2022). For context, the study as a whole: A couple of women and three men aged 18 to 49 years were included in the cohort. For each donor, three plates each were used for CD4 naive and CD4 memory, two plates were used for CD8 naive, and one plate was used for CD8 memory. To estimate repertoire size and how much clonotype sharing occurs between individuals, the study deeply sequenced the blood TCR repertoires of five healthy adults. Different laboratories and diverse techniques were used to prepare libraries and sequence TCR repertoires, to increase sequencing depth and limit assay-specific biases. Each donor's leukapheresis produced roughly between roughly 0.9 and 9 billion PBMCs.

The study at large found these results: About 4.5% of naive CD4, around 3.6% of naive CD8, 2% to 2.5% of memory CD4, and 0.4% of memory CD8 clonotypes were shared across several donors. Pairwise subsampling indicated that sequencing depth was expected to affect the degree of clonotype sharing among donors. The genetic and exposure-history diversity represented was limited by the small number of donors. Rarefaction of sorted-subset datasets indicated incomplete sequencing despite the large sequencing depth. Compared with non-shared clonotypes, the clonotypes found in all four sorted-subset donors had higher generation probabilities. Sampling was restricted to blood, and TCR repertoires in tissues likely differ from the TCR repertoires found in blood. Naive subsets generally had larger estimated clonotype richness than memory subsets did.

TCR CDR3 regions were amplified from genomic DNA by multiplex PCR using the deep immunoSEQ assay. Extracted genomic DNA from each cell subset was distributed evenly across all wells of several immunoSEQ 96-well plates, and each plate was treated as a replicate. Each replicate PCR for sorted subsets received about 200 ng genomic DNA, equal to about 30,000 T cell genomes. Purified libraries were quantified with a Qubit 3.0 fluorometer, sized on a Bioanalyzer 2100, and re-quantified with the KAPA Library Quantification kit. Each immunoSEQ 96-well plate was sequenced on its own single-read 150-cycle Illumina NextSeq 550 flow cell. The original methods were these. The immunoSEQ output contained only junctional sequences without quality scores, so filtering could not match that applied to full-length reads. To assign V/J genes and CDR3, sequences were annotated against IMGT germline references using PyIR, a Python wrapper for IgBLAST v1.9. Reads were filtered out if the reads had weak V/J assignments (E-value above 1e-6), no CDR3, stop codons, out-of-frame junctions, or ambiguous translated residues. V3J clonotypes were defined as sequences sharing an identical inferred V gene, J gene, and CDR3 amino acid sequence. Percentage overlap between repertoires was calculated by dividing the number of shared unique clonotypes by the size of the smaller repertoire. RTK rarefaction, the Chao1 estimator, and Recon v2.1 estimates of unobserved clonotypes were used to assess repertoire richness. OLGA was used to compute generation probabilities for all TCRbeta clonotypes that the gDNA method yielded from a handful of donors. Held by TCRdb, this immuneACCESS table contains in-frame sequences only and omits some clones. Under half of the omission traces to an unresolved V gene where checked; the cause of the rest is unknown. V, J and clone size were drawn from that table, and D and trimming were deduced from the DNA. The sample records some 740,000 clones, almost 95% of which are singletons. The ten largest clones capture 20% to 30% of the sample.

For the CD8 naive samples, CD45RO-negative cells were positively selected for CCR7, yielding a CD45RA+CCR7+ population from which TemRA cells were excluded. Donors were healthy HIV-negative adults with no recently reported acute infections or vaccinations. Every donor was a Caucasian adult living in Nashville, Tennessee, USA. Blood was obtained by leukapheresis, after which PBMCs were separated by Ficoll-Histopaque density gradient centrifugation and cryopreserved in liquid nitrogen vapor phase. Analytical flow cytometry was used to check the purity and quantity of every magnetically sorted T cell population. Genomic DNA was isolated from each sorted fraction and quantified by UV absorbance on a Nanodrop 2000c. Relative to germline, V is missing 5 bases and J is missing 3 bases, with 5 bases of the junction outside any gene match. Taken from the germline V gene, the CDR1 and CDR2 loops are SGHTA and FQGNSA. The CDR3 starts with the cysteine, ends with the phenylalanine, and has 16 residues. This entry keeps only the CDR3 DNA: 48 bases, framed from base 1.

This receptor was identified in a man aged 25-45 years in good health. The rearranged segments are TRBV7-2 and TRBJ2-3; 13 bases in the middle match TRBD2. Sequenced: naive CD8+ T cells sorted from blood. The cell subset or site tag for this specimen amounts to: CD45RA+CCR7+. The sequenced DNA is TGTGCCAGCAGCCCTGTGGGACTAGCGGGAACAGATACGCAGTATTTT. It codes for CASSPVGLAGTDTQYF.